The present entry profiles one T cell receptor beta chain with its context. Its specificity is not known. An immunoSEQ assay, version v3.0, was performed at survey level. Sequencing was performed with immunoSEQ multiplex PCR; in TCRdb, only in-frame clones are kept and a portion is missing. The repertoire consists of about 21,000 clones, with roughly 91% occurring once and the leading ten covering about 3.7%. CDR1 is SGHRS and CDR2 is YFSETQ in the germline V gene. V shed 4 bases and J 0 bases; nucleotides not matched to a gene: 10. The CDR3 totals 17 residues. This sample is drawn from a study of long-term antiretroviral therapy in people with HIV. Study-wide results and limits: Diversity measured after ART increased yet remained under transplant donor controls. Repertoires with HIV possessed tighter CDR3 length spans than those of controls.

The sample here was unsorted PBMCs, taken 2.3 years after starting antiretroviral therapy. The receptor was derived from a man aged 55-75 years with HIV. The chain links TRBV5-1 to TRBJ1-2, with 9 bases aligning to TRBD1. Written as DNA, the CDR3 is TGCGCCAGCAGCGAACGGACAGGGGCCGCAACTAACTATGGCTACACCTTC. Amino acid sequence: CASSERTGAATNYGYTF.